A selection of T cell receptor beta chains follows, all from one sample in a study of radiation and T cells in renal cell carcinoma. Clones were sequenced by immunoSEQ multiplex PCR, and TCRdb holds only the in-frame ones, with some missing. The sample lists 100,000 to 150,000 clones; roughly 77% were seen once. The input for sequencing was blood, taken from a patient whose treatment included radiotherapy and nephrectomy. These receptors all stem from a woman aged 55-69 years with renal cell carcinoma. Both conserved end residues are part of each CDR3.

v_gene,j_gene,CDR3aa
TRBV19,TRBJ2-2,CASNPVAGAGELFF
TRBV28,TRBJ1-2,CASSPYRVGRGDYYGYTF
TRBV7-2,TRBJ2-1,CASSFLSGRGEQFF
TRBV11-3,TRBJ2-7,CASSSASSYEQYF
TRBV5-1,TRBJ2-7,CASSSQGNTYEQYF
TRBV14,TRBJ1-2,CASSQGPANYGYTF
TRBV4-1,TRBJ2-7,CASSPGSRTGLYEQYF
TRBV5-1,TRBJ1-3,CASSLPGQGDGNTIYF
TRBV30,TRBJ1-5,CAWSGQNNQPQHF
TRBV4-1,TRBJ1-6,CASSQGMARGLGNSPLHF